The T cell receptor (beta chain) under discussion was sequenced for a study of response to subunit inactivated influenza vaccine. CDR3 length: 13 residues. V shed 7 bases and J shed 4 bases, with 13 bases lying between them. CDR1 is SGHTA and CDR2 is FQGNSA in the germline V gene. TCRdb fed the RT-PCR reads into MiXCR, producing one record per CDR3 protein. This table holds almost 250,000 distinct CDR3 sequences, 12% found once. The rearrangement uses TRBV7-2 and TRBJ1-2; D is unclear. This receptor was obtained from a man between 50 and 59 years old who received an inactivated influenza vaccine. The sequences come from non-naive T cells sorted from PBMCs, collected about 14 days before vaccination. CDR3 sequence reads: CASNPPSSYGYTF. CDR3 in DNA: TGTGCCAGCAACCCGCCTTCATCCTATGGCTACACCTTC.